The rows below give T cell receptor beta chains drawn from one sample of a study of T-cell reconstitution after alpha-beta-depleted transplantation in children. A single record per CDR3 protein comes from TCRdb applying MiXCR to the PCR reads. The profile shows a few hundred thousand distinct CDR3 sequences, 10% of them singletons. The sequencing here drew on PBMCs, taken before TCRalphabeta/CD19-depleted stem cell transplant. The receptors derive from a boy in the first two years of life with acute myeloid leukemia, due to receive a stem cell transplant. The CDR3 runs from the conserved cysteine through the conserved F or W. Fields, in order: CDR3 length, clone size, V gene, J gene, CDR3 protein. Rows give clone size only sometimes, using once, few, many, or a class for an expanded clone.

cdr3_length: 13; clone_size: many; v_call: TRBV28; j_call: TRBJ1-6; cdr3_aa: CASQGERSSPLHF
cdr3_length: 13; clone_size: few; v_call: TRBV11-2; j_call: TRBJ2-1; cdr3_aa: CASSPDRGNEQFF
cdr3_length: 12; clone_size: many; v_call: TRBV9; j_call: TRBJ2-5; cdr3_aa: CASSVPGETQYF
cdr3_length: 16; clone_size: many; v_call: TRBV7-2; j_call: TRBJ2-3; cdr3_aa: CASSLVPRARTDTQYF
cdr3_length: 14; clone_size: many; v_call: TRBV5-5; j_call: TRBJ2-5; cdr3_aa: CASSLFIDEETQYF
cdr3_length: 15; clone_size: NA; v_call: TRBV12-3/TRBV12-4; j_call: TRBJ2-1; cdr3_aa: CASSFSSRAVHEQFF
cdr3_length: 15; clone_size: many; v_call: TRBV29-1; j_call: TRBJ2-1; cdr3_aa: CSVESPLQGYNEQFF
cdr3_length: 17; clone_size: many; v_call: TRBV5-1; j_call: TRBJ2-1; cdr3_aa: CASSLALATTRNNEQFF
cdr3_length: 14; clone_size: few; v_call: TRBV20-1; j_call: TRBJ1-5; cdr3_aa: CSASGSGANQPQHF
cdr3_length: 13; clone_size: NA; v_call: TRBV27; j_call: TRBJ1-1; cdr3_aa: CASRRGVNTEAFF
cdr3_length: 13; clone_size: many; v_call: TRBV15; j_call: TRBJ2-7; cdr3_aa: CATSRDLGLEQYF
cdr3_length: 17; clone_size: few; v_call: TRBV11-3; j_call: TRBJ1-4; cdr3_aa: CASSSRARGRTNEKLFF
cdr3_length: 13; clone_size: few; v_call: TRBV20-1; j_call: TRBJ2-1; cdr3_aa: CRGTSGVYNEQFF
cdr3_length: 11; clone_size: many; v_call: TRBV24-1; j_call: TRBJ2-1; cdr3_aa: CATSTINEQFF
cdr3_length: 14; clone_size: NA; v_call: TRBV25-1; j_call: TRBJ1-5; cdr3_aa: CASSDQAFDQPQHF
cdr3_length: 14; clone_size: many; v_call: TRBV25-1; j_call: TRBJ2-7; cdr3_aa: CASRGGGASYEQYF
cdr3_length: 15; clone_size: many; v_call: TRBV18; j_call: TRBJ1-2; cdr3_aa: CASSLGQELNYGYTF
cdr3_length: 15; clone_size: many; v_call: TRBV28; j_call: TRBJ1-4; cdr3_aa: CASSWTGATNEKLFF
cdr3_length: 13; clone_size: many; v_call: TRBV11-2; j_call: TRBJ2-3; cdr3_aa: CASWGGPFYTQYF
cdr3_length: 12; clone_size: many; v_call: TRBV28; j_call: TRBJ2-3; cdr3_aa: CASRYSTDTQYF
cdr3_length: 13; clone_size: many; v_call: TRBV2; j_call: TRBJ2-5; cdr3_aa: CASSGGFGETQYF
cdr3_length: 13; clone_size: many; v_call: TRBV10-3; j_call: TRBJ2-1; cdr3_aa: CAISGISYNEQFF
cdr3_length: 11; clone_size: NA; v_call: TRBV30; j_call: TRBJ1-1; cdr3_aa: CAWSVGTEAFF
cdr3_length: 12; clone_size: many; v_call: TRBV19; j_call: TRBJ2-1; cdr3_aa: CASSMGVNEQFF
cdr3_length: 15; clone_size: few; v_call: TRBV20-1; j_call: TRBJ2-7; cdr3_aa: CSARDLRDSLYEQYF
cdr3_length: 13; clone_size: many; v_call: TRBV25-1; j_call: TRBJ1-1; cdr3_aa: CASTRDSGTEAFF
cdr3_length: 14; clone_size: many; v_call: TRBV6-1; j_call: TRBJ2-5; cdr3_aa: CASRGLGTSGTQYF
cdr3_length: 14; clone_size: NA; v_call: TRBV29-1; j_call: TRBJ2-5; cdr3_aa: CSVEEGVDAETQYF
cdr3_length: 12; clone_size: few; v_call: TRBV12-3/TRBV12-4; j_call: TRBJ1-2; cdr3_aa: CASSVTEGGYTF
cdr3_length: 13; clone_size: many; v_call: TRBV20-1; j_call: TRBJ2-7; cdr3_aa: CSAKGTLSYEQYF
cdr3_length: 15; clone_size: many; v_call: TRBV12-3/TRBV12-4; j_call: TRBJ2-3; cdr3_aa: CASSSRDRGPDTQYF
cdr3_length: 12; clone_size: many; v_call: TRBV7-9; j_call: TRBJ1-3; cdr3_aa: CASSFFGNTIYF
cdr3_length: 14; clone_size: NA; v_call: TRBV5-6; j_call: TRBJ2-7; cdr3_aa: CASSQTATLNEQYF
cdr3_length: 14; clone_size: many; v_call: TRBV20-1; j_call: TRBJ2-2; cdr3_aa: CSARDWTGVGELFF
cdr3_length: 17; clone_size: many; v_call: TRBV29-1; j_call: TRBJ1-2; cdr3_aa: CSVEGLRQGGLGYGYTF
cdr3_length: 15; clone_size: many; v_call: TRBV7-2; j_call: TRBJ2-7; cdr3_aa: CASSFTSLGPYEQYF
cdr3_length: 15; clone_size: NA; v_call: TRBV5-1; j_call: TRBJ2-5; cdr3_aa: CASSSAGALKETQYF
cdr3_length: 14; clone_size: many; v_call: TRBV29-1; j_call: TRBJ1-1; cdr3_aa: CSVAQQGTFTEAFF
cdr3_length: 18; clone_size: many; v_call: TRBV10-2; j_call: TRBJ2-1; cdr3_aa: CASSELSPAGNSYNEQFF
cdr3_length: 13; clone_size: many; v_call: TRBV5-5; j_call: TRBJ2-7; cdr3_aa: CASSLEVAYEQYF